This TCR beta chain was obtained from a study of post-analysis software for immune sequencing data. Study-wide context: Relapsing-remitting, secondary progressive and progressive-relapsing courses of multiple sclerosis were included.

The V end was cut by 4 bases, the J end by 0 bases, with 10 bases between. The CDR3 totals 15 residues. CDR1 is MNHEY and CDR2 is SVGAGI in the germline V gene. Study results and caveats: Multiple sclerosis patients had significantly lower normalized Chao1 diversity than controls. Samples from one preparation batch, clustered by F measure, grouped strongly together. TRBV segments more frequent in patients than in controls numbered about 5 and included TRBV5-6, TRBV5-1 and TRBV20-1.

TCR beta cDNA libraries included unique molecular identifiers. Between roughly 1 and 10 million T cells gave rise to around 500,000 cDNA molecules. TCRdb re-called the PCR reads with MiXCR, one entry per CDR3 protein. The sample carries some 500,000 distinct CDR3 sequences, under 55% recorded once. On this clonotype: The antigen remains unidentified.

Material for sequencing was blood. The gene calls are TRBV6-5 and TRBJ2-1; D uncertain. The clonotype originates from a girl between 10 and 17 years old with multiple sclerosis. The CDR3, as DNA: TGTGCCAGCAGTTCCGCGATCAGCTCCTACAATGAGCAGTTCTTC. Encoded protein: CASSSAISSYNEQFF.